This T cell receptor (beta chain) was found in a study of long-term antiretroviral therapy in people with HIV. Note on this clone: As yet, its antigen is unknown.

General study points: Blood specimens, gathered between about 2004 and 2018, were possibly obtained under older ART regimens.

CDR3 size: 13 residues. The V gene's germline CDR1 is ENHRY and CDR2 SYGVKD. Trimming removed 8 bases from V and 2 bases from J, with 12 bases in between. Sequencing relied on immunoSEQ assay v3.0, run at survey level. Some clones are missing from TCRdb's copy, which holds only in-frame ones; the method was immunoSEQ multiplex PCR. The sample has tens of thousands of clones; about 88% are singletons. This clonotype was sampled from a man between 60 and 75 years old with HIV. The chain has TRBV10-3 and TRBJ2-5; D is undetermined. Sample: unsorted PBMCs, taken 0.6 years after starting antiretroviral therapy. In DNA form, the CDR3 reads TGTGCCATCGGAAGGAAGGGTCAAGAGACCCAGTACTTC. This codes for CAIGRKGQETQYF.